The 18 T cell receptor beta chains presented below share a single source sample, sequenced in a study of blood T cells in healthy people across ages. The use of a sample-barcoded 5' primer and a J-beta primer mix characterized a second PCR of about 7 to 12 cycles. MiXCR, run by TCRdb on the 5' RACE reads, gives a single entry per CDR3 protein. Among 800,000 or so distinct CDR3 sequences listed, just under 25% were seen once. These data are also associated with another study on T cells of mothers and their children.

The sequenced material came from blood. These receptors were taken from a boy younger than 18 in good health.

V and J are TRBV3-1 and TRBJ2-5; TRBD2 agrees at 13 bases. Germline V gene sequence: CDR1 LGHDT, CDR2 YNNKEL (reference sequence). The CDR3 loop spans 17 amino acids. J lost 5 bases, V lost 1 base, and 7 bases had no gene match. CDR3 in amino acids: CASSQGPLAGGHETQYF. The CDR3 DNA sequence: TGTGCCAGCAGCCAAGGTCCACTAGCGGGGGGGCACGAGACCCAGTACTTC.

This chain links TRBV5-1 with TRBJ2-6; tentatively, D is TRBD1 or TRBD2 (5 bases each). V was cut by 3 bases and J by 0 bases, with 7 bases left in between. From germline, CDR1 is SGHRS and CDR2 YFSETQ. CDR3 size: 15 residues. CDR3 coding DNA: TGCGCCAGCAGCTGGGACCACTCTGGGGCCAACGTCCTGACTTTC. Translating gives CASSWDHSGANVLTF.

This clonotype was seen many times. The rearrangement links TRBV10-2 to TRBJ2-1, with unresolved D. Germline V gene lookup returns CDR1 WSHSY and CDR2 SAAADI. Trimming cost V 2 bases and J 3 bases, with 5 bases left between them. The CDR3 has 13 amino acids. The CDR3 nucleotides read TGCGCCAGCAGTGAGCACGGCTACAATGAGCAGTTCTTC. Protein: CASSEHGYNEQFF.

V is TRBV7-2 and J is TRBJ2-3; no firm D call. The CDR3 sequence is 13 residues long. V was cut by 5 bases and J by 4 bases, with 10 bases left in between. Per germline, CDR1 SGHTA and CDR2 FQGNSA. The CDR3 loop is CASSLKRPDTQYF. CDR3 coding DNA: TGTGCCAGCAGCCTAAAGCGCCCAGATACGCAGTATTTT. The full variable domain, its missing parts supplied by reference TRBV7-2 and TRBJ2-3, is GAGVSQSPSNKVTEKGKDVELRCDPISGHTALYWYRQSLGQGLEFLIYFQGNSAPDKSGLPSDRFSAERTGGSVSTLTIQRTQQEDSAVYLCASSLKRPDTQYFGPGTRLTVL.

As regards this clonotype: A read error may explain this, as a much larger clone is one base away. The chain's CDR3 is CASSPPAAYEQYF. Here the CDR3 DNA reads TGTGCCAGCAGCCCCCCAGCGGCCTACGAGCAGTACTTC. This rearrangement joins TRBV7-6 to TRBJ2-5, with a tentative D call TRBD2 (5 bases). The DNA end lines up better with TRBJ2-7; the J call may be wrong. Germline V lookup: CDR1 SGHVS, CDR2 FNYEAQ. The CDR3 is 13 amino acids.

This clonotype has just a few counts. The genes are TRBV7-3 and TRBJ2-2; TRBD1 might be the D (6 bases). The CDR3 extends over 15 amino acids. Trimming took off 5 bases at V and 1 base at J, with 11 bases between the two ends. Germline values: CDR1 SGHTA, CDR2 FQGTGA. This CDR3 reads CASSEQGENTGELFF. CDR3 DNA sequence: TGTGCCAGCAGCGAACAGGGCGAGAACACCGGGGAGCTGTTTTTT.

The chain is built from TRBV7-9 and TRBJ2-7; D call uncertain. Germline V lookup: CDR1 SEHNR, CDR2 FQNEAQ (reference sequence). The CDR3 consists of 12 residues. The ends were cut back, 6 bases at V and 5 bases at J, with 11 bases in the middle. The CDR3 loop reads CASRGGAHEQYF. As DNA, the CDR3 is TGTGCCAGCAGAGGTGGAGCTCACGAGCAGTACTTC.

This clonotype was counted a few times. The rearrangement uses TRBV18 and TRBJ2-5, with 8 bases that match TRBD2. The CDR3 is 14 amino acids. The germline V gene has CDR1 KGHSH and CDR2 LQKENI. V trimming: 8 bases; J trimming: 5 bases; junction bases outside the gene matches: 10. For the CDR3, the DNA is TGTGCCAGCGAGGCCGGGACTAGTGATGAGACCCAGTACTTC. It is translated as CASEAGTSDETQYF.

The rearrangement uses TRBV12-3 or TRBV12-4 and TRBJ2-1, with 14 positions matching TRBD2. J was trimmed by 4 bases and V by 5 bases; bases with no gene match: 7. This CDR3 has 17 amino acids. CDR3 bases: TGTGCCAGCAGTCAAGGGACTAGCGGGGGCCCGTACAATGAGCAGTTCTTC. Translating it yields CASSQGTSGGPYNEQFF.

This clonotype turned up a few times. This chain joins TRBV27 and TRBJ2-5; 8 bases agree with TRBD2. The J call may not be correct, given that the DNA end is closer to TRBJ2-1. The CDR3 loop spans 14 amino acids. CDR1 is MNHEY, CDR2 SMNVEV, per germline (reference sequence). This chain's CDR3 is CANRPGTRPGEQFF. CDR3 nucleotides: TGTGCCAACAGACCCGGGACTAGGCCCGGTGAGCAGTTCTTC.

This clonotype turned up a few times. The chain carries TRBV29-1 and TRBJ2-7; no reliable D call. Trimming cost V 4 bases and J 0 bases, with 10 bases left between them. Looked up from germline, CDR1 is SQVTM and CDR2 is ANQGSEA. The CDR3 extends over 13 amino acids. The CDR3 loop reads CSVVGRFSYEQYF. CDR3 coding DNA: TGCAGCGTTGTAGGCAGGTTCTCCTACGAGCAGTACTTC.

The rearrangement uses TRBV11-2 and TRBJ1-6, with D hard to call. CDR3 size: 13 residues. Germline V lookup: CDR1 SGHAT, CDR2 FQNNGV. Trimming stripped 0 bases from V and 9 bases from J, with 6 bases between. The DNA of the CDR3 is TGTGCCAGCAGCTTAGATCTCGGTTCACCCCTCCACTTT. This gives the protein CASSLDLGSPLHF.

This chain joins TRBV18 and TRBJ2-7; 8 bases match TRBD1. Germline V gene lookup returns CDR1 KGHSH and CDR2 LQKENI. Trimming removed 6 bases from V and 7 bases from J; junction bases left unmatched: 8. The CDR3 covers 13 residues. The CDR3 sequence: CASSPTQGGEQYF. The CDR3 nucleotides are TGTGCCAGCTCGCCCACACAGGGGGGAGAGCAGTACTTC.

The chain has TRBV6-2 or TRBV6-3 and TRBJ2-1; 8 bases are a match to TRBD2. This CDR3 is built from 15 residues. Germline V gene data show CDR1 as MNHEY and CDR2 as SVGEGT. V shed 9 bases, J shed 4 bases, and the junction held 11 bases outside the gene matches. The CDR3 spells CASNQWGLVYNEQFF. In DNA, the CDR3 is TGTGCCAGTAACCAATGGGGACTAGTGTACAATGAGCAGTTCTTC.

The rearrangement joins TRBV20-1 to TRBJ2-5; D ambiguous. Judging by the DNA end, TRBJ2-7 fits better; the J call may be wrong. The CDR3 runs to 13 residues. The V gene's germline CDR1 is DFQATT and CDR2 SNEGSKA (reference sequence). CDR3 region: CSAPTDGSYEQYF. Here the CDR3 DNA reads TGCAGTGCACCAACCGACGGATCCTACGAGCAGTACTTC.

V is TRBV7-8 and J is TRBJ2-5; the D gene could be TRBD1 or TRBD2 (5 bases each). V was pared by 6 bases and J by 3 bases, with 14 bases between. The CDR3 has 14 residues. The germline gives CDR1 SGHVS, CDR2 FQNEAQ. CDR3 amino acids: CASRTGTGKETQYF. Written as DNA, the CDR3 is TGTGCCAGCAGAACCGGGACGGGAAAAGAGACCCAGTACTTC.

This clonotype was picked up a small number of times. The rearrangement joins TRBV4-3 to TRBJ2-1; TRBD1 agrees at 8 bases. Near its end, the DNA agrees better with TRBJ2-7, so the J call may be wrong. The CDR3 covers 17 residues. The germline V gene encodes CDR1 LGHNA and CDR2 YSLEER. As DNA, the CDR3 is TGCGCCAGCAGCCAAGAACAAGTCGAGGACAGGGCCTACGAGCAGTACTTC. Encoded protein: CASSQEQVEDRAYEQYF.

This chain connects TRBV12-3 or TRBV12-4 to TRBJ1-5, with 7 bases identical to TRBD1. V was clipped by 5 bases and J by 6 bases; unmatched bases: 7. The CDR3 contains 14 residues. Written as DNA, the CDR3 is TGTGCCAGCAGTCCAACAGGGGATAGTCAGCCCCAGCATTTT. Protein: CASSPTGDSQPQHF.